These 9 T cell receptor beta chains were sequenced from one sample in a study of blood T cell repertoires in COVID-19. TCRdb keeps only in-frame clones here, not all; method: immunoSEQ multiplex PCR. The sample holds over 130,000 clones, roughly 84% seen once. The material sequenced was peripheral blood. Every receptor here comes from a human donor in a cohort sampled during active COVID-19.

The V and J genes are TRBV6-1 and TRBJ1-3, with D possibly being TRBD1 (5 bases). Trimming took off 2 bases at V and 2 bases at J, with 13 bases between the two ends. Germline CDR1 is MNHNS and CDR2 is SASEGT. The CDR3 covers 16 residues. The CDR3 DNA reads TGTGCCAGCAGTGAACGGGGGGGAAATGCTGGAAACACCATATATTTT. Its protein is CASSERGGNAGNTIYF.

V and J are TRBV6-5 and TRBJ1-1; D possibly corresponds to TRBD1 (6 bases). The CDR3 is 14 residues long. Germline assignment: CDR1 MNHEY and CDR2 SVGAGI. Trimming took 7 bases from V and 6 from J, leaving 18 bases between them. The CDR3 DNA reads TGTGCCAGCACCCGGCCTGGGGGCGATTCTGAAGCTTTCTTT. The encoded protein is CASTRPGGDSEAFF.

This sequence joins TRBV19 and TRBJ1-2, with D hard to call. Germline CDR1 LNHDA, CDR2 SQIVND (reference sequence). The CDR3 has 13 residues. V was pared by 1 base and J by 4 bases, with 7 bases between. The CDR3 region is CASSIGQRYGYTF. The CDR3 DNA follows: TGTGCCAGTAGTATAGGGCAGCGCTATGGCTACACCTTC.

This clone was observed a single time. The V gene is TRBV19, the J gene TRBJ1-5; no firm D call. Germline V CDR1 and CDR2: LNHDA, SQIVND (reference sequence). V was shortened by 8 bases and J by 9 bases, with 11 bases between the two germline ends. The CDR3 has 11 amino acids. CDR3 residues: CASGSEGPQHF. The CDR3 region has the DNA TGTGCCAGTGGGTCGGAGGGGCCCCAGCATTTT. Together with reference TRBV19 and TRBJ1-5, the CDR3 gives the full variable domain: DGGITQSPKYLFRKEGQNVTLSCEQNLNHDAMYWYRQDPGQGLRLIYYSQIVNDFQKGDIAEGYSVSREKKESFPLTVTSAQKNPTAFYLCASGSEGPQHFGDGTRLSIL.

The gene calls are TRBV5-4 and TRBJ2-2; D is undetermined. The germline gives CDR1 SGHNT, CDR2 YYREEE (reference sequence). The V gene lost 0 bases and the J gene lost 1 base, with 4 bases spanning the gap. The CDR3 has 14 amino acids. CDR3 DNA: TGTGCCAGCAGCTTGGAGAGGAACACCGGGGAGCTGTTTTTT. This sequence encodes CASSLERNTGELFF.

The rearrangement uses TRBV7-2 and TRBJ2-3; 9 bases agree with TRBD1. CDR1 SGHTA and CDR2 FQGNSA come from the germline V gene. V shed 6 bases and J 5 bases; nucleotides not matched to a gene: 9. This CDR3 is built from 15 residues. DNA of the CDR3: TGTGCCAGCAGATTCGACAGGGGGAAGGGAGATACGCAGTATTTT. Translation gives CASRFDRGKGDTQYF. Complete variable domain (other parts from reference TRBV7-2 and TRBJ2-3): GAGVSQSPSNKVTEKGKDVELRCDPISGHTALYWYRQSLGQGLEFLIYFQGNSAPDKSGLPSDRFSAERTGGSVSTLTIQRTQQEDSAVYLCASRFDRGKGDTQYFGPGTRLTVL.

The rearrangement joins TRBV28 to TRBJ1-5; 7 bases map to TRBD1. Germline lookup yields CDR1 MDHEN and CDR2 SYDVKM. The V segment lost 4 bases and the J segment 4 bases; nucleotides outside the gene matches: 7. CDR3 length equals 15 residues. The DNA for the CDR3 is TGTGCCAGCAGTTCCAGGGGGTCTGGGAATCAGCCCCAGCATTTT. Translation: CASSSRGSGNQPQHF.

The chain joins TRBV2 to TRBJ1-2; no clear D gene. The CDR3 is made up of 14 amino acids. Trimming removed 3 bases at V and 3 bases at J, with 11 bases between. Germline assignment: CDR1 SNHLY and CDR2 FYNNEI. The CDR3 region is CASSERGSYYGYTF. CDR3 in DNA: TGTGCCAGCAGTGAGCGAGGGTCTTACTATGGCTACACCTTC. Using reference TRBV2 and TRBJ1-2 for the parts outside the CDR3, the full variable domain is EPEVTQTPSHQVTQMGQEVILRCVPISNHLYFYWYRQILGQKVEFLVSFYNNEISEKSEIFDDQFSVERPDGSNFTLKIRSTKLEDSAMYFCASSERGSYYGYTFGSGTRLTVV.

The genes are TRBV5-1 and TRBJ2-5; 9 nucleotides line up with TRBD2. Germline values: CDR1 SGHRS, CDR2 YFSETQ. J lost 5 bases, V lost 5 bases, and 16 bases had no gene match. The CDR3 runs to 17 residues. The CDR3: CASSYARGRGGVETQYF. In DNA, the CDR3 is TGCGCCAGCAGTTACGCCAGAGGGCGGGGGGGCGTGGAGACCCAGTACTTC.